Below are 8 T cell receptor beta chains sequenced from a single sample in a study of T cells expressing NK-cell markers. TCRdb derives one entry per CDR3 protein from the 5' RACE reads, leaving out DNA. This sample's table has about 550,000 distinct CDR3 sequences. The sequenced material came from blood T cells: a sorted CD56 or NKG2C T cell subset, CD4+ or CD8+ T cells, or bulk PBMC T cells (not recorded which). The receptors shown here come from a man between 18 and 29 years old in good health.

CDR3 sequence reads: CASSLDRAQRKYTF. The rearrangement uses TRBV12-3 or TRBV12-4 and TRBJ1-2; TCRdb gives TRBD1 as the D gene, but with no DNA this cannot be confirmed. The CDR3 extends over 14 amino acids.

The rearrangement joins TRBV7-2 to TRBJ1-2; without DNA, the TCRdb call of TRBD1 cannot be checked. Germline-derived CDR1 and CDR2 are SGHTA and FQGNSA. This CDR3 contains 15 residues. The CDR3 sequence is CASSLWSQGAGGYTF.

The V and J genes are TRBV4-3 and TRBJ2-7; as DNA is missing, the TRBD1 call by TCRdb cannot be tested. Germline CDR1 reads LGHNA; CDR2 reads YSLEER. The CDR3 totals 14 residues. CDR3 loop: CASSVSTGIYEQYF.

The chain recombines TRBV20-1 with TRBJ1-5; TCRdb indicates TRBD1, and absent DNA this call remains unverified. This CDR3 contains 15 residues. In germline, CDR1 is DFQATT, CDR2 SNEGSKA (reference sequence). The CDR3 sequence: CSAHTAGGRNQPQHF.

The CDR3 sequence: CASSLATGGVDTQYF. The chain couples TRBV12-3 or TRBV12-4 to TRBJ2-3; TCRdb proposes TRBD2, but this gene call is untestable without DNA. The CDR3 is 15 residues long.

The chain is built from TRBV20-1 and TRBJ2-1; the TCRdb call, TRBD1, lacks DNA for checking. The CDR3 length is 16 residues. CDR1 DFQATT and CDR2 SNEGSKA come from the germline V gene (reference sequence). CDR3 amino acids: CSAPPPAGRSYNEQFF.

The CDR3 sequence is CASSSNRGQKHQPQHF. The gene calls are TRBV6-2 or TRBV6-3 and TRBJ1-5; absent DNA, TCRdb's TRBD1 call cannot be checked. This CDR3 region has 16 residues. The germline V gene has CDR1 MNHEY and CDR2 SVGEGT.

V is TRBV5-5 and J is TRBJ2-1; TCRdb's D call of TRBD1 is untestable without DNA. Germline CDR1 is SGHKS and CDR2 is YYEKEE (reference sequence). There are 15 residues in the CDR3. The CDR3 sequence: CASSLELGALDEQFF.